The rows below give T cell receptor beta chains drawn from one sample of a study of T-cell reconstitution after alpha-beta-depleted transplantation in children. Each CDR3 protein is one row after TCRdb ran MiXCR on the PCR reads. The profile covers roughly 170,000 distinct CDR3 sequences, with over 5.5% appearing a single time and about 3% taken by the ten largest. Sequencing used PBMCs from the stem cell graft donor, obtained from the stem cell graft. The receptors come from a human donor who donated a stem cell graft to a child with Wiskott-Aldrich syndrome. CDR3s include the opening cysteine and the closing phenylalanine or tryptophan. Each record gives: J gene, clone size, D gene, V gene, CDR3 DNA, CDR3 protein. D genes are given only for firm matches. Not all rows give a size; the values are once, few, many and, for expanded clones, a class.

TRBJ2-1 many - TRBV5-1 TGCGCCAGCAGCTCCCTCGGAAGCTCCTACAATGAGCAGTTCTTC CASSSLGSSYNEQFF
TRBJ2-1 many - TRBV6-2/TRBV6-3 TGTGCCACAGCACCGGCACGACCCAGCTCCTACAATGAGCAGTTCTTC CATAPARPSSYNEQFF
TRBJ2-7 many - TRBV12-3/TRBV12-4 TGTGCCAGCAGTTTGATGAGCGGCGAGCAGTACTTC CASSLMSGEQYF
TRBJ1-5 many - TRBV29-1 TGCAGCGCCGGGGGGGGTGCGGGCAATCAGCCCCAGCATTTT CSAGGGAGNQPQHF
TRBJ1-2 many - TRBV12-3/TRBV12-4 TGTGCCAGCAGTTGGTTACCGGAACACTATGGCTACACCTTC CASSWLPEHYGYTF
TRBJ1-2 - TRBD1 TRBV20-1 TGCAGTGCTAGAACCATCCCGGGACAGGGAGCAGGAAACTATGGCTACACCTTC CSARTIPGQGAGNYGYTF
TRBJ1-6 few - TRBV11-2 TGTGCCAGCAGTCGGGTCCCCTATAATTCACCCCTCCACTTT CASSRVPYNSPLHF
TRBJ1-2 many TRBD1 TRBV10-3 TGTGCCATCAGTGCCGCTCGGGGACAGGGTCCAATCTATGGCTACACCTTC CAISAARGQGPIYGYTF
TRBJ1-1 - TRBD1 TRBV5-1 TGCGCCAGCAGCTTGGTAACAGGGGAGAACACTGAAGCTTTCTTT CASSLVTGENTEAFF
TRBJ1-1 many - TRBV20-1 TGCAGTGCTAGGGCGCGGGGAGATTACACTGAAGCTTTCTTT CSARARGDYTEAFF
TRBJ2-1 few TRBD2 TRBV30 TGTGCCAGACAGCGGGAGGATGAGCAGTTCTTC CARQREDEQFF
TRBJ2-3 many TRBD2 TRBV28 TGTGCCAGCAGCCTTAATAGCGGGGGGGCCGGAGATACGCAGTATTTT CASSLNSGGAGDTQYF
TRBJ2-1 many - TRBV6-2/TRBV6-3 TGTGCCAGCAGTTACCAGGTGGGGACCATCAATGAGCAGTTCTTC CASSYQVGTINEQFF
TRBJ2-7 many TRBD1 TRBV20-1 TGCAGTGCTAGAGCACCGGGACAGGGGTTCGACGAGCAGTACTTC CSARAPGQGFDEQYF
TRBJ2-7 - - TRBV3-1 TGTGCCAGCAGCCAAAGGGGATCGAGCAGCTACCCCCACGAGCAGTACTTC CASSQRGSSSYPHEQYF
TRBJ2-5 - TRBD1 TRBV28 TGTGCCAGCAACATACCCGGGACAGGGGGCAGGAAGGAGACCCAGTACTTC CASNIPGTGGRKETQYF
TRBJ2-7 many TRBD1 TRBV5-1 TGCGCCAGCAGCTTGCGGGACAGCACCTACGAGCAGTACTTC CASSLRDSTYEQYF
TRBJ1-6 many - TRBV10-3 TGTGCCATCAGACAGGGATTAGGTAATTCACCCCTCCACTTT CAIRQGLGNSPLHF
TRBJ2-4 few - TRBV7-2 TGTGCCAGCAGCTCACGGAGTTCGGCCAAAAACATTCAGTACTTC CASSSRSSAKNIQYF
TRBJ2-7 many TRBD1 TRBV20-1 TGCAGCGCCGGACAGGGGACCAACTCCTACGAGCAGTACTTC CSAGQGTNSYEQYF
TRBJ1-5 many - TRBV20-1 TGCAGTGCTAGAGATCTTGGTCAGCCCCAGCATTTT CSARDLGQPQHF
TRBJ1-5 few TRBD1 TRBV2 TGTGCCAGCGGCGGACAGGGGGCGAACAATCAGCCCCAGCATTTT CASGGQGANNQPQHF
TRBJ2-3 many TRBD2 TRBV30 TGTGCCTGGAGACTAGCGGGAAGCACAGATACGCAGTATTTT CAWRLAGSTDTQYF
TRBJ2-7 many TRBD2 TRBV4-3 TGCGCCAGCAGCCAGATATGGGACTACTCCTACGAGCAGTACTTC CASSQIWDYSYEQYF
TRBJ2-1 many TRBD1 TRBV20-1 TGCAGTGCTAAACAGGGGGCGGGGGACAATGAGCAGTTCTTC CSAKQGAGDNEQFF
TRBJ2-7 many - TRBV24-1 TGTGCCACCAGTGACTTCCGGGACCCCCAAAGGAAGTACTTC CATSDFRDPQRKYF
TRBJ2-7 many TRBD1 TRBV6-5 TGTGCCAGCAGCTGGACAGGGATAAGCTACGAGCAGTACTTC CASSWTGISYEQYF
TRBJ1-1 - TRBD1 TRBV5-5 TGTGCCAGCAGCCGACAGGGAGTTTTATCTACTGAAGCTTTCTTT CASSRQGVLSTEAFF
TRBJ1-5 many TRBD1 TRBV4-2 TGTGCCAGCAGCCAAGACCTTCAGGGGGCGTTTTATCGGCATTTT CASSQDLQGAFYRHF
TRBJ1-4 many - TRBV18 TGTGCCAGCTCACCGGGACTAATCTATGAAAAACTGTTTTTT CASSPGLIYEKLFF
TRBJ2-7 many TRBD2 TRBV2 TGTGCCAGCAGGAGACTAGCCCAAGGAGGAGGCGAGCAGTACTTC CASRRLAQGGGEQYF
TRBJ2-5 many - TRBV20-1 TGCAGTGCTAGACCCTCATTTAGGACCCTCCAAGAGACCCAGTACTTC CSARPSFRTLQETQYF
TRBJ2-3 many - TRBV4-3 TGCGCCAGCAGCCAAGATCCCCCGAATACGCAGTATTTT CASSQDPPNTQYF
TRBJ2-5 many TRBD1 TRBV19 TGTGCCAGTAGTATTCAGCAAATGGCACCAGGGGGCCAGTACTTC CASSIQQMAPGGQYF